The clone carrying this T cell receptor beta chain was counted at least ten times. The CDR3 totals 15 residues. From germline, CDR1 is SGHTA and CDR2 FQGNSA. Deletions cut 5 bases from V and 3 bases from J, with 13 bases between. Unique molecular identifiers tagged the TCRbeta library. TCRdb analysed the PCR reads with MiXCR anew, one entry per CDR3 protein. The sample yields approximately 88,000 distinct CDR3 sequences, over 9% seen once. This entry belongs to a study of T-cell reconstitution after alpha-beta-depleted transplantation in children. This receptor was obtained from a human donor who donated a stem cell graft to a child with inherited bone marrow failure. The material sequenced was PBMCs from the stem cell graft donor, taken from the stem cell graft. This chain links TRBV7-2 with TRBJ2-2; D is possibly TRBD1 or TRBD2 (5 bases each). CDR3 DNA: TGTGCCAGCAGCCCCGGGGCAGGGTACACCGGGGAGCTGTTTTTT. It encodes CASSPGAGYTGELFF.